This T cell receptor beta chain was sequenced for a study of technical replicates of blood from a few donors (dated by TCRdb to about 2017). A single count supports this clone. No cognate antigen has been identified for it. No per-base quality is available; no much larger clone lies one base away. The CDR3 covers 11 residues, taking in both the cysteine and the phenylalanine. The sequence is cut down to CDR3 DNA, 33 bases in frame from base 1. From a lookup of the germline V gene (reference sequence), CDR1 and CDR2 are DFQATT and SNEGSKA. V drops 5 bases and J drops 10 bases, leaving 12 bases in between. Library preparation was by the immunoSEQ multiplex PCR assay. Here the immuneACCESS table is served through TCRdb, limited to in-frame sequences with V and J called. Missing clones are a known gap in these copies; in checked studies unresolved V genes cover under half, and the rest lacks a known reason. Present in this sample are around 100,000 clones, roughly 95% of which were seen just once. Jointly, the top ten make up roughly 0.35% of the sample.

This TCR derives from a human donor in good health. This chain is built from TRBV20-1 and TRBJ2-1, with the D gene not confidently named. Sequencing used T cells isolated from PBMCs. The CDR3 here reads CSASPWREQFF. The sequence in DNA is TGCAGTGCTTCACCCTGGCGGGAGCAGTTCTTC.